This T cell receptor beta chain was captured in a study of blood T cell repertoires in COVID-19. Produced via immunoSEQ multiplex PCR; TCRdb's table is partial and in-frame only. The sample yields approximately 36,000 clones, about 88% seen once. Germline V gene lookup returns CDR1 LGHDT and CDR2 YNNKEL (reference sequence). The CDR3 runs to 14 residues. With 8 bases removed from V and 8 bases from J, the gap between germline ends came to 21 bases. The clonotype originates from a human donor in a cohort sampled during active COVID-19. The genes are TRBV3-1 (or the pseudogene TRBV3-2) and TRBJ1-2; a weak D match, TRBD1 (5 bases). The source material was peripheral blood. The CDR3, as DNA: TGTGCCAGCCATTTTTACTCGCAGGGCGGAGGCTACACCTTC. This sequence encodes CASHFYSQGGGYTF.